A single sample is the source of the 19 T cell receptor beta chains below, sequenced in a study of blood T cell repertoires in COVID-19 (dated by TCRdb to the early 2020s). Library creation used the immunoSEQ multiplex PCR assay. The immuneACCESS repertoire file appears here via TCRdb, limited to in-frame rearrangements. These files lack a portion of the clones; in checked studies, under half of the deficit traces to unresolved V genes, and the cause of the others is not known. The sample table lists 45,000 to 70,000 clones, around 89% of them with a count of one. The ten biggest clones cover 14% of the sample. The sample consisted of peripheral blood. Every receptor here comes from a woman aged 55 to 70 with active COVID-19.

The rearrangement uses TRBV6-5 and TRBJ1-6; D perhaps matches TRBD1 (6 bases). The CDR3 contains 15 residues. Trimming left V 6 bases short and J 7 bases short, with 16 bases between. CDR1 is MNHEY, CDR2 SVGAGI, per germline. The CDR3 DNA reads TGTGCCAGCAGAACCCCACAGGGTCAGAATTCACCCCTCCACTTT. Translated, it gives CASRTPQGQNSPLHF.

This chain uses TRBV6-4 with TRBJ2-3, with 10 nucleotides matching TRBD1. V gave up 2 bases and J gave up 6 bases; unmatched junction bases: 5. In germline, CDR1 is MRHNA, CDR2 SNTAGT. This CDR3 is 15 amino acids long. This CDR3 is CASSDQGTGVDTQYF. Written as DNA, the CDR3 is TGTGCCAGCAGTGACCAAGGGACAGGGGTTGATACGCAGTATTTT.

The CDR3 nucleotides read TGCGCCAGCAGCTTGGATCGCTCCCGGGGTAACTATGGCTACACCTTC. Its translation is CASSLDRSRGNYGYTF. The chain employs TRBV5-1 and TRBJ1-2; no reliable D call. Germline values: CDR1 SGHRS, CDR2 YFSETQ. CDR3 size: 16 residues. Trimming took 0 bases from V and 1 from J, leaving 13 bases between them.

The gene calls are TRBV7-3 and TRBJ2-7, with 7 nucleotides matching TRBD1. The CDR3 length is 14 residues. J lost 3 bases, V lost 3 bases, and 5 bases had no gene match. The V gene's germline CDR1 is SGHTA and CDR2 FQGTGA. The CDR3 reads CASSFTRDSYEQYF. CDR3 in DNA: TGTGCCAGCAGCTTTACCCGGGACAGCTACGAGCAGTACTTC. Based on the CDR3 plus reference TRBV7-3 and TRBJ2-7, the full variable domain is GAGVSQTPSNKVTEKGKYVELRCDPISGHTALYWYRQSLGQGPEFLIYFQGTGAADDSGLPNDRFFAVRPEGSVSTLKIQRTERGDSAVYLCASSFTRDSYEQYFGPGTRLTVT.

The rearrangement links TRBV11-2 to TRBJ2-7, with 11 bases matching TRBD1. With V trimmed by 3 bases and J by 5 bases, 0 bases remained unmatched. Germline-derived CDR1 and CDR2 are SGHAT and FQNNGV. The CDR3 is 13 amino acids. The CDR3 coding sequence is TGTGCCAGCAGCTTGGACAGGGGGCACGAGCAGTACTTC. This gives the protein CASSLDRGHEQYF. Variable domain in full (rest from reference TRBV11-2 and TRBJ2-7): EAGVAQSPRYKIIEKRQSVAFWCNPISGHATLYWYQQILGQGPKLLIQFQNNGVVDDSQLPKDRFSAERLKGVDSTLKIQPAKLEDSAVYLCASSLDRGHEQYFGPGTRLTVT.

The chain carries TRBV19 and TRBJ2-5, with D possibly TRBD1 on 6 matching bases. The CDR3 length is 15 residues. Per germline, CDR1 LNHDA and CDR2 SQIVND (reference sequence). V lost 5 bases and J 7 bases, leaving 20 bases between the germline ends. CDR3 nucleotides: TGTGCCAGTAGTGCGTTTTCCCACAGGGTCGGGACCCAGTACTTC. Its protein product is CASSAFSHRVGTQYF.

The J gene is TRBJ1-3, the V gene TRBV5-6, with D unclear. The CDR3 loop spans 14 amino acids. From germline, CDR1 is SGHDT and CDR2 YYEEEE. V dropped 1 base and J dropped 7 bases, with 12 bases sitting between them. CDR3 DNA sequence: TGTGCCAGCAGCTTGAGACGACCGCGGAACACCATATATTTT. Residues: CASSLRRPRNTIYF.

This chain links TRBV4-1 with TRBJ2-5; tentative D call: TRBD1 (6 bases). CDR1 and CDR2 from the germline V gene are MGHRA and YSYEKL. This CDR3 region has 15 residues. The V and J ends lost 2 bases and 3 bases respectively, with 13 bases between them. CDR3 DNA: TGCGCCAGCAGCCAAACCCCAGGGGTGAAAGAGACCCAGTACTTC. It encodes CASSQTPGVKETQYF.

The V gene is TRBV7-8, the J gene TRBJ1-2; no reliable D call. CDR1 is SGHVS, CDR2 FQNEAQ, per germline. The V end was cut by 0 bases, the J end by 8 bases, with 22 bases between. The CDR3 consists of 17 residues. CDR3 in amino acids: CASSLASSSSDIAGYTF. The CDR3 nucleotides read TGTGCCAGCAGCTTAGCAAGTAGCTCTTCAGATATAGCAGGCTACACCTTC.

This rearrangement joins TRBV12-5 to TRBJ1-5; 8 bases fit TRBD1. V lost 6 bases and J lost 9; bases outside the gene matches: 10. Germline CDR1 is LGHNT and CDR2 is FRNRAP. The CDR3 is 14 amino acids. CDR3 nucleotides: TGTGCTAGTGGGACGGGACAGGAACTCCGGCCCCAGCATTTT. This translates into CASGTGQELRPQHF.

This chain joins TRBV7-9 and TRBJ1-3, with a possible D match to TRBD1 (5 bases). The CDR3 contains 14 residues. Trimming pared 0 bases from V and 7 bases from J, leaving 10 bases between. In germline, CDR1 is SEHNR, CDR2 FQNEAQ (reference sequence). The CDR3 DNA reads TGTGCCAGCAGCTTAGCGGGGGGAACGAACACCATATATTTT. As protein: CASSLAGGTNTIYF.

This clone was found a few times. This chain joins TRBV5-4 and TRBJ2-2, with 7 bases identical to TRBD1. This CDR3 is 15 amino acids long. The trim removed 3 bases at V and 4 bases at J, leaving 6 bases unmatched. CDR1 is SGHNT, CDR2 YYREEE, per germline (reference sequence). CDR3 sequence reads: CASSSRTGLTGELFF. The CDR3 region has the DNA TGTGCCAGCAGCTCGAGGACAGGACTCACCGGGGAGCTGTTTTTT.

The V and J genes are TRBV6-5 and TRBJ1-1, with D perhaps matching TRBD1 (5 bases). Germline CDR1 and CDR2: MNHEY and SVGAGI. There are 14 residues in the CDR3. Trimming pared 7 bases from V and 5 bases from J, leaving 17 bases between. The CDR3 spells CASTPLGGGTEAFF. The CDR3 DNA is TGTGCCAGCACTCCCCTTGGGGGAGGTACTGAAGCTTTCTTT.

The CDR3 spells CASSHLQGAYNEQFF. In nucleotides, the CDR3 is TGCGCCAGCAGCCATTTACAGGGGGCCTACAATGAGCAGTTCTTC. The rearrangement uses TRBV4-3 and TRBJ2-1; 8 bases align to TRBD1. Germline V gene sequence: CDR1 LGHNA, CDR2 YSLEER. This CDR3 contains 15 residues. Trimming cost V 3 bases and J 2 bases; bases outside gene matches: 3.

This clone was seen only once. The chain carries TRBV4-2 and TRBJ2-5; TRBD2 aligns across 8 bases. The V and J ends lost 0 bases and 0 bases, in that order; junction bases with no gene match: 9. The CDR3 length is 18 residues. Germline lookup yields CDR1 LGHNA and CDR2 YNFKEQ. The CDR3 spells CASSQDVASGGDQETQYF. CDR3 in DNA: TGTGCCAGCAGCCAAGATGTGGCCAGCGGGGGAGACCAAGAGACCCAGTACTTC.

The genes are TRBV12-3 or TRBV12-4 and TRBJ2-2; D not resolved. The CDR3 is 13 amino acids. Trimming cost V 3 bases and J 1 base, with 3 bases left between them. This CDR3 is CASSFMNTGELFF. The CDR3 coding sequence is TGTGCCAGCAGTTTTATGAACACCGGGGAGCTGTTTTTT.

The sample holds a few counts of this clone. The chain recombines TRBV19 with TRBJ2-5; TRBD1 aligns across 8 bases. Looked up from germline, CDR1 is LNHDA and CDR2 is SQIVND (reference sequence). With 8 bases clipped from V and 5 bases from J, the junction kept 1 base outside the gene matches. CDR3 length equals 11 residues. In DNA, the CDR3 is TGTGCCAGTCGACAGGGGGAGACCCAGTACTTC. It is translated as CASRQGETQYF.

The chain uses TRBV15 and TRBJ2-3; D call uncertain. The V gene lost 5 bases and the J gene lost 5 bases, with 11 bases spanning the gap. This CDR3 region has 13 residues. CDR1 and CDR2 (germline): LNHNV, YYDKDF (reference sequence). DNA for the CDR3: TGTGCCACCAGCTCCCCACCTAGAGATACGCAGTATTTT. Encoded protein: CATSSPPRDTQYF.

The chain uses TRBV3-1 (or the pseudogene TRBV3-2) and TRBJ2-5; 7 bases fit TRBD2. V gave up 0 bases and J gave up 2 bases; unmatched junction bases: 9. This CDR3 region has 17 residues. Germline CDR1 and CDR2: LGHDT and YNNKEL (reference sequence). CDR3 sequence (DNA): TGTGCCAGCAGCCAAGATATAGCGGGCTCCTCTCAAGAGACCCAGTACTTC. It is translated as CASSQDIAGSSQETQYF.